The entry below gives a single TCR beta chain sequence along with its context. This clone was recorded only once. Its antigen specificity is not known. Base qualities are not at hand, and no much larger clone is one base apart. The cohort was made up of 500 to 850 healthy bone marrow donors. At the time of sampling, every cohort member was nominally healthy, though immune exposures that went unrecorded were likely present. The donor tested CMV seronegative and was one of the 352 seronegative cohort members. Each donor provided a peripheral blood sample, and peripheral blood mononuclear cells were used for TCR beta sequencing. Genomic DNA was extracted from the blood cell samples with the Qiagen DNeasy Blood Extraction Kit. This sample stems from a study of cytomegalovirus exposure and HLA in healthy donors (dated by TCRdb to about 2017). With respect to the entire study: An earlier analysis of a few hundred of the donors reported about 300 Gb of sequence data and 117 million unique TCR beta sequences obtained from roughly 180 million T cells. An early release covering roughly 580 HLA-typed donors comprised about 290 gigabases of sequencing data and 85 million to 100 million unique TCR sequences. Among the roughly 380 genotyped donors, around 81% belonged to the genetic ancestry cluster associated with self-reported Caucasian donors. The study aimed to test whether signatures of past pathogen exposure could be identified by cataloging public T cell receptors. The study used immunosequencing to profile the T cell repertoires of several hundred subjects and linked those repertoires to cytomegalovirus serostatus. In addition to the first cohort of roughly 670 subjects, a separate validation cohort of around 110 different subjects was used. To predict cytomegalovirus infection status, the study brought together high-throughput TCR immunosequencing, statistical association of individual TCRs with disease status, and machine learning. A later analysis re-examined previously published TCR beta repertoires from more than 550 donors and added high-resolution HLA genotyping to investigate patterns of TCR occurrence. Rather than drawing on any new phenotypic data, the later analysis identified candidate immune exposures from TCR beta sequences and the way those sequences occurred across donors. An earlier analysis of about 600 of the donors used high-throughput TCR beta sequencing to judge whether each TCR beta V gene segment behaved as functional or pseudogenic. Alongside the repertoire data, information on donor age, sex, ethnicity and CMV serostatus was compiled. A later genetic analysis used genome-wide SNP genotypes for about 65% of the 666 donors, treating that subset as a discovery cohort. Every repertoire in the discovery cohort had been generated on one and the same sequencing platform. HLA typing covered class I and class II loci at four-digit resolution. Typing coverage differed by locus: A, B, C, DRB1 and DQB1 were typed in about 629-630 donors, DQA1 in about 510, DPA1 in around 600, and DPB1 in 400 to 490. Several DR-DQ haplotypes were handled as single units for association and clustering because linkage in the cohort was strong. On average, over 200,000 unique TCR beta nucleotide sequences were sequenced per donor among some 420 genotyped donors of the cohort, with around 19% of those sequences being non-productive. Study-wide conclusions, independent of this receptor: A later analysis found that TCR association rates varied across HLA loci, with DRB1 alleles showing the most associated TCRs and HLA-C alleles the fewest. Most TCR sequences were observed very rarely across donors, whereas some public TCRs were present in many individuals. Specific HLA alleles were associated with 15,000 to 20,000 TCR beta sequences at a false discovery rate of 0.05 in a later analysis. Compared with the roughly 710-donor mean, donors in an Asian-associated ancestry cluster had fewer N-insertions in productive TCRs, according to a later genetic analysis. The earlier analysis of approximately 540 of the donors excluded roughly 17 rarely observed V segments, including chromosome 9 orphons, because counts were too low. The authors suggested that the approach could potentially be extended to other disease states and immunological phenotypes. This cohort had only TCR beta chains sequenced, and the lack of alpha or paired-chain data limited which features could be detected. In an earlier analysis of approximately 590 of the donors, most TCR beta V segments appeared in productive rearrangements about 87% or about 30% of the time, broadly matching IMGT annotations. Immune exposure information for the cohort was limited to CMV serostatus. Some IMGT-functional V segments, including TRBV6-2 and TRBV6-3, could not be distinguished by the 87-base-pair reads and were therefore excluded. A cluster of highly shared sequence variants was judged likely to represent a technical artifact of the sequencing pipeline. The presence/absence analyses assumed that sequencing depth was roughly uniform across donors, and that assumption may not be true. When HLA alleles, especially DR and DQ, strongly co-occurred, TCR associations were difficult to assign to individual alleles. In the study, some 180 TCR beta chains were listed as associated with cytomegalovirus. A later analysis found that most CMV-associated TCR beta chains appeared HLA-restricted, with HLA associations seemingly driven largely by CMV exposure. Correlated functional status among segregating V segments might reflect linkage disequilibrium, but an unknown experimental factor could not be ruled out. Cytomegalovirus status was reported to be diagnosed by the classifier with high specificity and sensitivity in both the original and validation cohorts. A further reported finding was that TCR beta sequences accurately predicted the HLA-A and HLA-B alleles for most subjects in the first cohort. In vitro tests confirmed that a few of the cytomegalovirus-associated TCR beta chains recognize cytomegalovirus antigens. According to a later analysis, parvovirus B19, influenza, CMV and Epstein-Barr virus appeared linked to several top co-occurrence clusters. V-gene and J-gene trimming of TCR beta chains was associated with a missense DCLRE1C variant in a later genetic analysis, and the association was replicated in an independent cohort. In a later analysis, HLA-associated TCR beta chains were found to be more clonally expanded and to have lower generation probabilities than equally common non-associated chains. Because HLA typing was missing for some donors at each locus, association tests included only the typed subset.

Library generation was performed with the immunoSEQ multiplex PCR assay. For the multiplex PCR, a mixture combining 60 forward primers for TCR Vbeta segments and 13 reverse primers for TCR Jbeta segments was used. The CDR3 region of rearranged TCR beta genes was amplified from genomic DNA by a multiplex PCR assay. Amplified TCR beta libraries were sequenced as 87-base-pair reads on the Illumina HiSeq System. The paper's processing steps were these. A later analysis counted about 80 million unique TCR beta chains across the 690 or so repertoires, and roughly 11 million of these chains were shared by at least two donors. A nearest-neighbor algorithm error-corrected the raw reads and collapsed the reads into unique sequences, merging closely related sequences to remove PCR and sequencing errors. Alignment of CDR3 sequences to IMGT reference sequences was used to assign V, D and J gene segments. Each retained sequence needed at least a six-nucleotide match to both a V gene segment and a J gene segment. Rearrangements were called productive when the CDR3 lacked stop codons and stayed in frame with V and J; all others were non-productive. CDR3 was defined by IMGT convention, running from the second conserved V-encoded cysteine to the conserved J-encoded phenylalanine. In an earlier analysis of around 640 of the donors, sequences lacking an unambiguous match to a single V gene segment were excluded. An earlier analysis of a few hundred of the donors classified V segments as functional when productive rearrangements were above 56.7% and as segregating when the standard deviation between donors was above 5%. A statistical classification framework was built to diagnose cytomegalovirus status from the catalog of TCR beta chain sequences. V and J gene assignment, in a later analysis, came from comparing TCR nucleotide sequences with IMGT/GENE-DB human TR gene sequences. A later analysis assigned CDR3 sequences and most-parsimonious VDJ recombination scenarios with the TCRdist pipeline. A later analysis defined each TCR beta chain by its CDR3 amino acid sequence plus V-gene family, and excluded reads lacking a unique V-gene family. In a later analysis, around 650 highly shared, low-generation-probability nucleotide sequences were removed to address suspected cross-contamination and a sequencing artifact. In a later analysis, a clonal expansion index for each public chain was calculated from normalized within-repertoire ranks of inferred template counts. A later analysis computed generation probabilities with a VDJ recombination model fitted to out-of-frame rearrangements, and checked the results against IGoR. In a later analysis, TCR-TCR, TCR-HLA and TCR-CMV co-occurrence was scored with hypergeometric tests, and a repertoire-size bias correction was applied to TCR pairs. To estimate false discovery rates, a later analysis permuted the HLA or CMV assignments 20 times. A later analysis grouped co-occurring TCRs with DBSCAN, adding TCRdist sequence similarity when clustering within HLA-allele-positive subsets. Co-occurrence clustering excluded repertoires with fewer than 30,000 or more than 120,000 public chains, plus five with anomalous nucleotide sharing. In its TCRdb copy, this immuneACCESS table keeps in-frame sequences only and misses some clones. Where compared with another copy, unresolved V genes explain less than half of these, and the others have no known cause. D and trimming come from the DNA, and the V and J calls and clone size come from that table. The sample table lists 150,000 to 200,000 clones, about three quarters of them with a count of one. The top ten constitute around 1.6% of the sample.

Counted from cysteine to phenylalanine, this CDR3 has 14 amino acids. The retained sequence is limited to the CDR3, 42 bases, with the frame set at the first base. The junction shows trimming of 0 bases on V and 5 bases on J, and the gene matches do not reach 0 bases of it. The germline V gene encodes CDR1 MNHEY and CDR2 SVGAGI. Recombination joined TRBV6-5 with TRBJ2-2; 7 central bases correspond to TRBD2. Sequencing was done on a sample of PBMCs. This TCR was sampled from a man aged 18 to 30 in good health and CMV-seronegative. The DNA sequence is TGTGCCAGCAGTTACTCGGGGGGGACCGGGGAGCTGTTTTTT. Protein translation: CASSYSGGTGELFF.